This TCR beta chain is from a study of blood T cell repertoires in COVID-19. This CDR3 has 13 amino acids. V was clipped by 3 bases and J by 7 bases, with 12 bases between them. In the authors' workflow: From reference gene primer amplification, estimates of nucleated cell counts were derived. Measured with immunoSEQ multiplex PCR; TCRdb has only the in-frame clones, and not every one. V and J calls plus clone size are reproduced from that table; the DNA served to infer D and trimming. The sample lists about 170,000 clones; about 85% were seen once. The sequencing sample was made of peripheral blood. The clonotype was recovered from a woman at least 80 years old in a cohort sampled during active or convalescent COVID-19. The gene calls are TRBV12-3 or TRBV12-4 and TRBJ1-2; a weak D match, TRBD1 (6 bases). CDR3 residues: CASSLRGGSGYTF. Here the CDR3 DNA reads TGTGCCAGCAGTTTGAGGGGGGGCAGTGGCTACACCTTC.